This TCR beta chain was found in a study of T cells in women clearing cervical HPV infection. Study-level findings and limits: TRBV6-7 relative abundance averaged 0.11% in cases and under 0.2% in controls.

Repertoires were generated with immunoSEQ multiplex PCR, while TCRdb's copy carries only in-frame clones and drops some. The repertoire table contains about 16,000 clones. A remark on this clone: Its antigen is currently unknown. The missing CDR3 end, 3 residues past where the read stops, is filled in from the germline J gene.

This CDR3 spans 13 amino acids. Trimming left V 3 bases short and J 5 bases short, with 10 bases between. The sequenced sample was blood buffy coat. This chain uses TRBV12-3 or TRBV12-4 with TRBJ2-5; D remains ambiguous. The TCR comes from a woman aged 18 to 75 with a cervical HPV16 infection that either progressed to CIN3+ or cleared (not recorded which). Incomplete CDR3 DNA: TGTGCCAGCAGTTTTGAGGCGGAGGAGACC. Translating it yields CASSFEAEET. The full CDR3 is CASSFEAEETQYF.